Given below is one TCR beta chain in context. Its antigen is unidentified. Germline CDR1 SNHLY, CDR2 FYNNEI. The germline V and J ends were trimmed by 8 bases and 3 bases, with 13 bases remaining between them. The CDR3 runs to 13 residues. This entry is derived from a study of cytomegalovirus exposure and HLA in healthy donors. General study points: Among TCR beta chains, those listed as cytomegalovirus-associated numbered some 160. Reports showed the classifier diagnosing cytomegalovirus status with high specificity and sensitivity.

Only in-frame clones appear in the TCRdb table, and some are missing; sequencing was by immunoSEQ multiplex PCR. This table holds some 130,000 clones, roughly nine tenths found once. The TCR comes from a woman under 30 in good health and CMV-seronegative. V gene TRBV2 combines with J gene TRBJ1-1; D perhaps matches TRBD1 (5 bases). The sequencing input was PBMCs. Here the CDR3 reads CASLPEGYTEAFF. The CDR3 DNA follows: TGTGCCAGCCTCCCGGAGGGGTACACTGAAGCTTTCTTT. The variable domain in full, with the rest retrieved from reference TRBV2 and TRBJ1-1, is EPEVTQTPSHQVTQMGQEVILRCVPISNHLYFYWYRQILGQKVEFLVSFYNNEISEKSEIFDDQFSVERPDGSNFTLKIRSTKLEDSAMYFCASLPEGYTEAFFGQGTRLTVV.